This T cell receptor (beta chain) comes out of a study of cytomegalovirus exposure and HLA in healthy donors. Study context: A later analysis reported the same platform for the roughly 120 validation repertoires and the approximately 670 first-cohort repertoires.

Repertoires were generated with immunoSEQ multiplex PCR, while TCRdb's copy carries only in-frame clones and drops some. The sample holds over 150,000 clones; 85% are singletons and the top ten take around a sixth. On this clone: No antigen is known for it.

Study-level findings and limits: In vitro data verified three CMV-associated chains as specific for CMV antigens. The tendency of first-cohort TCR clusters to co-occur in the roughly 120 validation repertoires was identified by a subsequent analysis. The study put under 200 TCR beta chains on its list as cytomegalovirus-associated.

Sequenced material: PBMCs. The TCR originated in a man between 18 and 29 years old in good health and CMV-seropositive.

The CDR3 here is CSVAGTADTPTNEKLFF. The DNA of the CDR3 is TGCAGCGTGGCCGGGACAGCCGATACTCCAACTAATGAAAAACTGTTTTTT. This chain links TRBV29-1 with TRBJ1-4; 7 bases agree with TRBD1. The CDR3 contains 17 residues. Germline V CDR1 and CDR2: SQVTM, ANQGSEA. With V trimmed by 6 bases and J by 0 bases, 13 bases remained unmatched.